This T cell receptor beta chain derives from a study of siplizumab effects on memory and regulatory T cells. The study's findings and limits: Confirmation was lacking for the suppressive function of proliferating Tregs derived from siplizumab cultures. Only a minor fraction of alloreactive clones mapped to unstimulated subsets.

In the case of this clone: Antigen: not known.

Some clones are missing from TCRdb's copy, which holds only in-frame ones; the method was immunoSEQ multiplex PCR. The data hold more than 75,000 clones, with roughly 96% observed a single time. Trimming shortened V by 2 bases and J by 0 bases, and 6 bases separated the two germline ends. This CDR3 contains 14 residues. In germline, CDR1 is SGHDN, CDR2 FVKESK. The clonotype was recovered from a human donor in good health. The sequenced material came from naive CD4+ T cells sorted from blood. The chain is built from TRBV14 and TRBJ2-3; D remains ambiguous. As DNA, the CDR3 is TGTGCCAGCAGCCAACAGATAAGCACAGATACGCAGTATTTT. Translating it yields CASSQQISTDTQYF.